The 13 T cell receptor beta chains reported below all come from one sample, sequenced in a study of circulating CD8 cells and anti-PD-1 response in melanoma (dated by TCRdb to 2018 to 2021). The instrument was a NextSeq 500. Starting from approximately 15 ng of total RNA, TCR libraries were made with the QIAseq Immune Repertoire RNA Library Kit, Human TCR Panel. The raw public data were reprocessed by TCRdb itself: fastp quality trimming at Q25, MiXCR clonotype calling, in-frame beta chains only. Here each entry gathers all rows of one CDR3 protein and keeps the most common genes and DNA. The sample table lists some 540 distinct CDR3 sequences, around 6% of them with a count of one. The ten largest make up 25% to 35% of the sample. Using a BD FACSAria II cell sorter, four subsets defined by PD-1 and/or TIGIT were sorted from live CD3+CD8+TCRalphabeta+ cells. The sample here was CD8+ T cells from PBMCs, taken at baseline or after one month of anti-PD-1 therapy (not recorded which). These receptors were obtained from a human donor with melanoma.

This clonotype qualifies as large. The chain links TRBV29-1 to TRBJ2-7; D is unclear. The V and J ends lost 6 bases and 2 bases respectively, with 8 bases between them. Germline loops: CDR1 SQVTM, CDR2 ANQGSEA. The CDR3 is 11 amino acids. The chain's CDR3 is CSVLITYEQYF. Here the CDR3 DNA reads TGCAGCGTCCTTATTACCTACGAGCAGTACTTC.

In its sample, this clonotype is large. It is likely a read error, because the conserved phenylalanine at the end of the CDR3 is missing. The gene calls are TRBV24-1 and TRBJ2-2; D is uncertain. Per germline, CDR1 KGHDR and CDR2 SFDVKD. The CDR3 has 13 residues. Trimming pared 5 bases from V and 6 bases from J, leaving 9 bases between. CDR3 protein: CATSVRSPGELFS. As DNA, the CDR3 is TGTGCCACCAGTGTAAGGAGCCCCGGGGAGCTGTTTTCT.

In this sample, this clonotype is large (0.1 to 1%). The chain joins TRBV13 to TRBJ2-7; D gene ambiguous. Trimming pared 6 bases from V and 0 bases from J, leaving 12 bases between. The germline V gene has CDR1 PRHDT and CDR2 FYEKMQ (reference sequence). CDR3 size: 14 residues. CDR3 in DNA: TGTGCCAGCAGAGATTCCGAGAGCTCCTACGAGCAGTACTTC. It codes for CASRDSESSYEQYF.

By its share, this clonotype is large. The chain employs TRBV27 and TRBJ2-2; 8 nucleotides match TRBD2. The CDR3 has 17 amino acids. Germline V CDR1 and CDR2: MNHEY, SMNVEV (reference sequence). V shed 6 bases and J 1 base; nucleotides not matched to a gene: 10. CDR3 DNA: TGTGCCAGCAGCTCACCCGTAACTAGCGGGAACACCGGGGAGCTGTTTTTT. It is translated as CASSSPVTSGNTGELFF.

By share, this clonotype counts as large. V gene TRBV5-1 combines with J gene TRBJ2-7; D remains ambiguous. The CDR3 extends over 14 amino acids. Trimming took 0 bases from V and 2 from J, leaving 9 bases between them. Per germline, CDR1 SGHRS and CDR2 YFSETQ. For the CDR3, the DNA is TGCGCCAGCAGCTTGGGTCGAGAAACCTACGAGCAGTACTTC. It encodes CASSLGRETYEQYF.

By sample fraction, this clonotype is medium-sized (0.01 to 0.1%). This rearrangement joins TRBV28 to TRBJ2-7, with 10 bases lining up with TRBD2. The length of the CDR3 is 16 residues. CDR1 is MDHEN, CDR2 SYDVKM, per germline. The junction had 6 bases not matched to a gene; V was cut back by 3 bases and J by 1 base. This CDR3 is CASSFQTSGQSYEQYF. CDR3 in DNA: TGTGCCAGCAGTTTCCAGACTAGCGGGCAGTCCTACGAGCAGTACTTC.

To note about this clonotype: A much larger clone differs by one base, so this may be a read error. The chain has TRBV19 and TRBJ2-2, with D tentatively TRBD2 (6 bases). CDR1 is LNHDA and CDR2 is SQIVND in the germline V gene (reference sequence). The CDR3 sequence is 15 residues long. The CDR3 region is CASSIGGRRTGGLFF. The CDR3 nucleotides are TGTGCCAGTAGTATAGGCGGGCGACGGACCGGGGGGCTGTTTTTT.

A word on this clonotype: A much more abundant neighbour one base away suggests this may be a read error. The chain joins TRBV7-2 to TRBJ2-2, with D possibly being TRBD1 (5 bases). The CDR3 covers 16 residues. Germline V gene data show CDR1 as SGHTA and CDR2 as FQGNSA. Trimming stripped 5 bases from V and 1 base from J, with 14 bases between. CDR3 sequence: CASSPRAGKNTGELFF. The CDR3 DNA sequence: TGTGCCAGCAGCCCTCGGGCAGGGAAGAACACCGGGGAGCTGTTTTTT.

In its sample, this clonotype ranks as large. V usage is TRBV29-1 and J usage is TRBJ1-3; D may be TRBD1 (6 bases). Germline loops: CDR1 SQVTM, CDR2 ANQGSEA. Trimming took off 0 bases at V and 0 bases at J, with 12 bases between the two ends. The CDR3 has 16 residues. CDR3 sequence (DNA): TGCAGCGTTGAAGATCAGGGACATACCTCTGGAAACACCATATATTTT. It yields the protein CSVEDQGHTSGNTIYF.

This clonotype is categorized as medium-sized. This chain links TRBV19 with TRBJ1-1, with 7 bases identical to TRBD1. The CDR3 totals 13 residues. With 8 bases clipped from V and 1 base from J, the junction kept 4 bases outside the gene matches. Germline values: CDR1 LNHDA, CDR2 SQIVND (reference sequence). In DNA form, the CDR3 reads TGTGCCAGTGACAGGGTTCCGAACACTGAAGCTTTCTTT. Translating gives CASDRVPNTEAFF. Full variable domain (missing parts from reference TRBV19 and TRBJ1-1): DGGITQSPKYLFRKEGQNVTLSCEQNLNHDAMYWYRQDPGQGLRLIYYSQIVNDFQKGDIAEGYSVSREKKESFPLTVTSAQKNPTAFYLCASDRVPNTEAFFGQGTRLTVV.

Sample share makes this clonotype large. V is TRBV4-1 and J is TRBJ2-3; D gene unclear. The germline V and J ends were trimmed by 1 base and 0 bases, with 8 bases remaining between them. CDR3 length: 15 residues. Germline V gene lookup returns CDR1 MGHRA and CDR2 YSYEKL. CDR3 nucleotides: TGCGCCAGCAGCCAAGGGTCCCCGAGCACAGATACGCAGTATTTT. Translated, it gives CASSQGSPSTDTQYF.

This clonotype is termed large. The chain recombines TRBV25-1 with TRBJ1-4; D is ambiguous. Germline V CDR1 and CDR2: MGHDK, SYGVNS. This CDR3 has 20 amino acids. The V and J ends lost 3 bases and 0 bases respectively, with 23 bases between them. CDR3 region: CASSDNPRQAIRATNEKLFF. CDR3 DNA: TGTGCCAGCAGTGACAACCCCCGCCAGGCGATACGAGCAACTAATGAAAAACTGTTTTTT.

This clonotype is termed medium-sized. This chain links TRBV14 with TRBJ2-3; D possibly corresponds to TRBD1 (6 bases). V was trimmed by 4 bases and J by 0 bases, leaving 11 bases between them. The CDR3 length is 15 residues. Germline CDR1 is SGHDN and CDR2 is FVKESK. CDR3 sequence reads: CASSRDRLSTDTQYF. DNA for the CDR3: TGTGCCAGCAGCCGAGACAGGCTTAGCACAGATACGCAGTATTTT. Full variable domain (outside the CDR3, taken from reference TRBV14 and TRBJ2-3): EAGVTQFPSHSVIEKGQTVTLRCDPISGHDNLYWYRRVMGKEIKFLLHFVKESKQDESGMPNNRFLAERTGGTYSTLKVQPAELEDSGVYFCASSRDRLSTDTQYFGPGTRLTVL.